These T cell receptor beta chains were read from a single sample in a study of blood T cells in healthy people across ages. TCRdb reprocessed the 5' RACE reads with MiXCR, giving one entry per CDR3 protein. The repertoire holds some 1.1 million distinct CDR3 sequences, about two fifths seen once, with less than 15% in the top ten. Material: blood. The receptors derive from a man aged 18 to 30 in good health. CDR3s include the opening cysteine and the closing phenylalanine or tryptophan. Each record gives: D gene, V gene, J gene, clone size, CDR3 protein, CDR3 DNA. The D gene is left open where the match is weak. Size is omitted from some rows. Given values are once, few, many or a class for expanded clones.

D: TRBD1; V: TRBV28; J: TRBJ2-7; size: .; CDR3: CASSSRDRGQAYEQYF; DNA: TGTGCCAGCAGTTCCAGGGACAGGGGCCAAGCCTACGAGCAGTACTTC
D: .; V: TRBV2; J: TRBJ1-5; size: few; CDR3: CASSEALPQSRQPQHF; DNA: TGTGCCAGCAGTGAAGCGCTCCCACAATCACGGCAGCCCCAGCATTTT
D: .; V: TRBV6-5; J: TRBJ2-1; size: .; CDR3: CASSDWGRSNEQFF; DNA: TGTGCCAGCAGTGACTGGGGGCGCAGTAATGAGCAGTTCTTC
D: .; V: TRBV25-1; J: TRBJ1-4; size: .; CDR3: CASSAQGQGEKLFF; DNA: TGTGCCAGCAGCGCACAGGGTCAGGGGGAAAAACTGTTTTTT
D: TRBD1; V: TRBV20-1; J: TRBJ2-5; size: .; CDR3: CSVRDRGVETQYF; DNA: TGCAGTGTACGGGACAGGGGTGTAGAGACCCAGTACTTC
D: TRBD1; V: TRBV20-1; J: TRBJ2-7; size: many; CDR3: CSAARDRNYEQYF; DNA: TGCAGTGCAGCCCGGGACAGAAACTACGAGCAGTACTTC
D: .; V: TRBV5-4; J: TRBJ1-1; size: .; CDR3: CASSSGSPGNTEAFF; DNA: TGTGCCAGCAGCTCGGGGTCCCCTGGGAACACTGAAGCTTTCTTT
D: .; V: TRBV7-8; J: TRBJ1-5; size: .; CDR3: CASSDQGLGSYQPQHF; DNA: TGTGCCAGCAGCGACCAGGGGCTTGGAAGTTATCAGCCCCAGCATTTT
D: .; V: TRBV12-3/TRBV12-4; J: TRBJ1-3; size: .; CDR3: CASSALDVAGSTIYF; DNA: TGTGCCAGCAGTGCGTTGGATGTCGCTGGAAGCACCATATATTTT
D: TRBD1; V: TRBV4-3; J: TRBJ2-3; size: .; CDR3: CASSQGTGGAFTQYF; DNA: TGCGCCAGCAGCCAAGGGACAGGGGGCGCATTTACGCAGTATTTT
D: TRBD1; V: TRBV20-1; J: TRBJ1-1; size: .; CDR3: CSARGGQGLSTEAFF; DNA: TGCAGTGCTAGAGGGGGACAGGGTTTGAGCACTGAAGCTTTCTTT
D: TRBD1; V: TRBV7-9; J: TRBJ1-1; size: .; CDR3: CAISLQGAGTEAFF; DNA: TGTGCCATCAGCCTACAGGGGGCTGGCACTGAAGCTTTCTTT
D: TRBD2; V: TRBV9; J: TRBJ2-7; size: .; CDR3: CASSASLAGGSHEQYF; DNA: TGTGCCAGCAGCGCCTCCTTAGCGGGGGGTAGCCACGAGCAGTACTTC
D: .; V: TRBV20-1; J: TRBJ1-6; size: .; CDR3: CSAKSRGTYNSPLHF; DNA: TGCAGTGCTAAAAGTAGGGGGACTTATAATTCACCCCTCCACTTT
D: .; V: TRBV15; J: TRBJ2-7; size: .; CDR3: CATSDPLSLQETQYF; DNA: TGTGCCACCAGCGATCCACTATCACTCCAAGAGACTCAGTACTTC
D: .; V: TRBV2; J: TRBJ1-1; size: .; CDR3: CASNREGGMNTEAFF; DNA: TGTGCCAGCAACAGGGAGGGAGGCATGAACACTGAAGCTTTCTTT
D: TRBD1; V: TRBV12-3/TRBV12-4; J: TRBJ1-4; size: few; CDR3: CATSTGGGEKLFF; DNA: TGTGCCACCTCAACAGGGGGTGGTGAAAAACTGTTTTTT
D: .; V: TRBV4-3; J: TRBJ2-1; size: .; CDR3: CASSLGIRGNYNEQFF; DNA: TGCGCCAGCAGCCTTGGTATTCGGGGAAATTACAATGAGCAGTTCTTC
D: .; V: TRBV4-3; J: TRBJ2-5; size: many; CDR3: CASSQQRQETQYF; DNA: TGCGCCAGCAGCCAACAACGCCAAGAGACCCAGTACTTC
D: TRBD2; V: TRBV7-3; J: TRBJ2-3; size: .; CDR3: CASSLLLSGGKIGYTDTQYF; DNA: TGTGCCAGCAGCTTACTGCTTAGCGGGGGAAAGATTGGATACACAGATACGCAGTATTTT
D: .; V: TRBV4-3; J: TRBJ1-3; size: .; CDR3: CASSQDPRQATGNTIYF; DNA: TGCGCCAGCAGCCAAGATCCCCGACAGGCTACTGGAAACACCATATATTTT
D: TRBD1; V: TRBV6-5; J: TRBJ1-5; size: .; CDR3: CASRQTGRNQPQHF; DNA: TGTGCCAGCAGACAGACAGGGCGCAATCAGCCCCAGCATTTT
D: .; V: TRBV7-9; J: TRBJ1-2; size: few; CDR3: CASSFGRLPNYGYTF; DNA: TGTGCCAGCAGCTTCGGAAGATTGCCTAACTATGGCTACACCTTC
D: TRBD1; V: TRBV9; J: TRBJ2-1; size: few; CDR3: CASSAGQGDYNEQFF; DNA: TGTGCCAGCAGCGCCGGACAGGGGGACTACAATGAGCAGTTCTTC
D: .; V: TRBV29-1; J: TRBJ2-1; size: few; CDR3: CSAGPASSYNEQFF; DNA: TGCAGCGCGGGTCCCGCGAGCTCCTACAATGAGCAGTTCTTC
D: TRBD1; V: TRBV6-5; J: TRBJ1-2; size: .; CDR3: CASSWGQDEYGYTF; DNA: TGTGCCAGCAGTTGGGGACAGGACGAATATGGCTACACCTTC
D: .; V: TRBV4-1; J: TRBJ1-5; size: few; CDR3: CASSQISGGNQPQHF; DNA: TGCGCCAGCAGCCAAATTTCGGGAGGCAATCAGCCCCAGCATTTT
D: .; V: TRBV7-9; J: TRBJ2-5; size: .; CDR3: CASSGGTVKQETQYF; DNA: TGTGCCAGCAGCGGGGGGACAGTTAAACAAGAGACCCAGTACTTC